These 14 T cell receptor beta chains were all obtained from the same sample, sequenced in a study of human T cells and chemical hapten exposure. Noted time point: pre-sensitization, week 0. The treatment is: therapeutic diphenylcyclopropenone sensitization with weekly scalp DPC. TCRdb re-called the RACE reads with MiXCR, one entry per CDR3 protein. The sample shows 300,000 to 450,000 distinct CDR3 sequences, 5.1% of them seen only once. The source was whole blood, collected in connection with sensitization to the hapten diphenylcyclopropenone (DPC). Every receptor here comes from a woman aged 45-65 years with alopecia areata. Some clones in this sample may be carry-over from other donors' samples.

The DNA of the CDR3 is TGCAGTGCTAGCATAGGAGGGAACACTGAAGCTTTCTTT. This codes for CSASIGGNTEAFF. The chain uses TRBV20-1 and TRBJ1-1; unclear D gene. The germline V gene has CDR1 DFQATT and CDR2 SNEGSKA (reference sequence). The CDR3 runs to 13 residues. V lost 3 bases and J 1 base, leaving 9 bases between the germline ends.

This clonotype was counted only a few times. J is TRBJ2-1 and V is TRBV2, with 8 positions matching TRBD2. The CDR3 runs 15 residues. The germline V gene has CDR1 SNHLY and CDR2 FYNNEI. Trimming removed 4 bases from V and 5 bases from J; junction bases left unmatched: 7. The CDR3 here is CASSVAGGRDNEQFF. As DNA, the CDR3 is TGTGCCAGCAGTGTCGCGGGAGGAAGGGACAATGAGCAGTTCTTC.

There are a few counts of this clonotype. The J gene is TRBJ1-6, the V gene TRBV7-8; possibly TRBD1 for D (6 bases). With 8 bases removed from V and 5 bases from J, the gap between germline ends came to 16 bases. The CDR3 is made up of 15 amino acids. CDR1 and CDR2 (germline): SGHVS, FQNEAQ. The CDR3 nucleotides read TGTGCCAGCGTTCATGGGAGGGGGAATAATTCACCCCTCCACTTT. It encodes CASVHGRGNNSPLHF.

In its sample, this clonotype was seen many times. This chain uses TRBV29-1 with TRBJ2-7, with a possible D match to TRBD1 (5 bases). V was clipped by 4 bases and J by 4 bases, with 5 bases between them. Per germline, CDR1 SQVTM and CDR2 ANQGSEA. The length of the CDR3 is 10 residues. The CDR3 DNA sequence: TGCAGCGTTGCAGGGTACGAGCAGTACTTC. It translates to CSVAGYEQYF.

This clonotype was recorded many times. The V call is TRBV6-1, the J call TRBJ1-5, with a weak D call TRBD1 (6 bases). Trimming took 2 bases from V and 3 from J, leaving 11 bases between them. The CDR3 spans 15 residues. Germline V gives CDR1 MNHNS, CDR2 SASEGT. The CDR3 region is CASSENRDNNQPQHF. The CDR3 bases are TGTGCCAGCAGTGAAAACCGGGACAACAATCAGCCCCAGCATTTT.

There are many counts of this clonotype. In nucleotides, the CDR3 is TGTGCCAGCAGCAGTCCCCCCAACCCCAATGAGCAGTTCTTC. Its protein is CASSSPPNPNEQFF. This chain joins TRBV7-9 and TRBJ2-1; D not certain. The V end lost 5 bases, the J end lost 6 bases, and 14 bases lay between the germline ends. Germline V gene data show CDR1 as SEHNR and CDR2 as FQNEAQ (reference sequence). The CDR3 covers 14 residues.

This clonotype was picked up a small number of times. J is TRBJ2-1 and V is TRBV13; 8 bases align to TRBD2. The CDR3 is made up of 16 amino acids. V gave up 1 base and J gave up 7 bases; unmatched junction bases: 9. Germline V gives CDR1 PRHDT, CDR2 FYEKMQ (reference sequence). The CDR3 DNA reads TGTGCCAGCAGCTTAGAGGCAGCGGGAGCATCTAATGAGCAGTTCTTC. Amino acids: CASSLEAAGASNEQFF.

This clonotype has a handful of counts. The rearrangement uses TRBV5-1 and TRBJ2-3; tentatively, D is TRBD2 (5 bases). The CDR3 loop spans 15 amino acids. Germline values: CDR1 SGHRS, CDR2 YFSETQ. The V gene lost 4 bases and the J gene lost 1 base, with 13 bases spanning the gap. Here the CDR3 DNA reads TGCGCCAGCAGCCCCTGGGATAGCGGCACAGATACGCAGTATTTT. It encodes CASSPWDSGTDTQYF.

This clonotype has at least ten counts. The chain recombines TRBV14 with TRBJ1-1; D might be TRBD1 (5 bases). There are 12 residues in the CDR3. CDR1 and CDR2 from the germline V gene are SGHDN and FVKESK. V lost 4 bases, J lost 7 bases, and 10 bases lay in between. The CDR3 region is CASSPQRGEAFF. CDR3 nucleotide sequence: TGTGCCAGCAGCCCTCAAAGGGGTGAAGCTTTCTTT.

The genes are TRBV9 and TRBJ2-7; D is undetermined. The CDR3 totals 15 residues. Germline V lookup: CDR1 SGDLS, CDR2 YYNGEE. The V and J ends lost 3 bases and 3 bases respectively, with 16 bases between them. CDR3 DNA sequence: TGTGCCAGCAGCGAATCTCCCGGGCCAGTCTACGAGCAGTACTTC. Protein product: CASSESPGPVYEQYF.

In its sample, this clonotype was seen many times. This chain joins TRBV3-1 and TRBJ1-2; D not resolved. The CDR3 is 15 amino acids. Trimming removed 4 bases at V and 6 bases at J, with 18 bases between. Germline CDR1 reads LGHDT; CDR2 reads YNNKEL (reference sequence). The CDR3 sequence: CASSLLSQVPDGYTF. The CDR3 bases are TGTGCCAGCAGCCTATTATCGCAGGTCCCCGATGGCTACACCTTC.

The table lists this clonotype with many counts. The CDR3 sequence is CASRERGKNTEAFF. In DNA, the CDR3 is TGTGCCAGCAGAGAGAGAGGGAAGAACACTGAAGCTTTCTTT. The chain carries TRBV6-1 and TRBJ1-1; D gene unclear. The length of the CDR3 is 14 residues. V was trimmed by 6 bases and J by 1 base, leaving 12 bases between them. In germline, CDR1 is MNHNS, CDR2 SASEGT.

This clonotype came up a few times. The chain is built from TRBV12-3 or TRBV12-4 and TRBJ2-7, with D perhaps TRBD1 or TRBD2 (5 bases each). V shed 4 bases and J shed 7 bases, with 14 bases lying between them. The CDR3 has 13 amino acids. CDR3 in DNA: TGTGCCAGCAGTTCGGGGCTAGATGGTGAGCAGTACTTC. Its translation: CASSSGLDGEQYF.

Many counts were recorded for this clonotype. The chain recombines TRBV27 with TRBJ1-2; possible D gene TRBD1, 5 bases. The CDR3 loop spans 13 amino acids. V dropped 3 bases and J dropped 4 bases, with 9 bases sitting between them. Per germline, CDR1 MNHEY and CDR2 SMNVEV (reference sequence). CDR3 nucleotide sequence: TGTGCCAGCAGTTTTGGGGGTACCTATGGCTACACCTTC. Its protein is CASSFGGTYGYTF.